This TCR beta chain was sequenced in a study of T cell changes during pregnancy in multiple sclerosis. The ends lost 4 bases at V and 4 bases at J; junction bases unmatched: 6. The germline V gene has CDR1 LGHNA and CDR2 YSLEER. The CDR3 covers 15 residues. Assay used: immunoSEQ multiplex PCR; TCRdb lists only in-frame clones, some missing. The repertoire has tens of thousands of clones, approximately 94% of them found once; the top ten carry less than 0.65%. This clonotype originated in a female donor with multiple sclerosis, enrolled in a pregnancy study. This chain connects TRBV4-3 to TRBJ1-1; 10 bases are a match to TRBD1. The source material was CD4+ T cells from peripheral blood mononuclear cells, sampled in the second trimester of pregnancy. The CDR3 nucleotides are TGCGCCAGCAGCCGGTGGGGACAGGGGAGCACTGAAGCTTTCTTT. Its translation: CASSRWGQGSTEAFF.